The sequence of this TCR beta chain was determined in a study of blood T cell repertoires in COVID-19 (dated by TCRdb to the early 2020s). As for the study more broadly: Collaborator samples came from the United States, Italy and Spain and covered acute and convalescent phases of COVID-19. The material from the prospective study consisted of cDNA or gDNA derived from T cells, B-cell-depleted T cells, or PBMCs. The dataset comprised deeply sampled blood TCRbeta repertoires from subjects exposed to, actively infected with, or recovered from COVID-19. A freely available public database, intended as a resource for researchers studying the immune response to SARS-CoV-2, is where the repertoires were released. Samples came from the ongoing ImmuneRACE study (first 160 participants) plus 1,254 subjects from 6 global collaborators. Nearly every sample came with metadata listing a de-identified subject ID, COVID-19 status, age in years and sex. HLA class I and class II types, where available, came from metadata supplied by the sample provider rather than from assay-based typing.

Here is what the overall study found, with its caveats: Clinical and demographic metadata were provided uncurated, with the amount varying by source and participant.

One collaborating source in Seattle enrolled patients while the patients were actively infected and followed the patients over time throughout the course of disease. Each collaborating institution followed its own protocols to collect whole blood in K2EDTA tubes. For TCRbeta analysis, collaborators shipped samples as frozen whole blood, isolated PBMCs, or DNA extracted from either of those sample types. As to this clone: Its antigen has not been determined. Per-base quality was not reported, and no clone a single base away is much larger than it.

TCRbeta CDR3 regions were amplified from genomic DNA using the immunoSEQ Assay, a bias-controlled multiplex PCR. The authors' pipeline ran thus. Within the assay, amplification of reference gene primers was used to estimate how many nucleated cells each sample contained. To quantify the absolute abundance of each unique TCRbeta CDR3 rearrangement, sequence reads were collapsed and filtered. For each sample, productive Simpson clonality was calculated as the square root of Simpson's diversity index over productive rearrangements. TCRdb obtained this table from immuneACCESS and retained in-frame rearrangements with V and J assigned. These tables miss some clones; where compared with another copy, unresolved V genes account for less than half of the shortfall, and the remainder is unexplained. V, J and clone size were drawn from that table, and D and trimming were deduced from the DNA. The table for this sample lists 350,000 or so clones; around 90% of them were counted only once. The top ten hold roughly 4% of the sample.

The junction shows trimming of 9 bases on V and 13 bases on J, plus 16 bases between the germline ends. From the cysteine through the phenylalanine, the CDR3 covers 12 amino acids. Only CDR3 DNA remains: 36 bases, in frame from the first base. The germline V gene gives CDR1 as MNHGY and CDR2 as SAAAGT. The chain joins TRBV6-8 to TRBJ1-6; the D gene identity is not certain. The sequence derives from a woman aged 60 to 75 with COVID-19, enrolled during active disease. The sequenced sample was peripheral blood. The bases read TGTGCCAGGACGGACGGGGTAACCCCCCTCCACTTT. This gives the protein CARTDGVTPLHF.